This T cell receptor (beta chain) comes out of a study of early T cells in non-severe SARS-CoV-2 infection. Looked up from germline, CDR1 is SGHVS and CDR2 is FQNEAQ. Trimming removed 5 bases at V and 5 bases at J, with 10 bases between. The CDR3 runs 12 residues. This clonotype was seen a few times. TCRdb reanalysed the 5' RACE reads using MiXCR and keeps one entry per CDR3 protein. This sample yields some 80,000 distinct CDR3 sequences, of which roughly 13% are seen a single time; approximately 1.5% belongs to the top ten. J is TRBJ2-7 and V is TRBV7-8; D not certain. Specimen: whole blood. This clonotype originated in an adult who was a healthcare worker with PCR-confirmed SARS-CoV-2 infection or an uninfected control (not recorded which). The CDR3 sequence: CASSVTKHEQYF. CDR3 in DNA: TGTGCCAGCAGCGTGACCAAGCACGAGCAGTACTTC.